One sample yielded the 31 T cell receptor beta chains listed below, sequenced in a study of T cell responses to AZD1222 COVID-19 vaccine. The table came from immunoSEQ multiplex PCR; TCRdb's copy has only in-frame clones and leaves some out. The repertoire has 110,000 to 150,000 clones, nearly 95% of them found once; the top ten carry less than 6.5%. The material sequenced was peripheral blood, taken on day 0 of AZD1222 vaccination. The receptors shown here come from an adult in good health.

V usage is TRBV28 and J usage is TRBJ1-2, with D possibly matching TRBD1 (6 bases). Trimming left V 2 bases short and J 6 bases short, with 16 bases between. There are 15 residues in the CDR3. Germline V CDR1 and CDR2: MDHEN, SYDVKM. This chain's CDR3 is CASSLGTRAGDGYTF. DNA for the CDR3: TGTGCCAGCAGTTTAGGGACGCGGGCAGGGGATGGCTACACCTTC.

The chain joins TRBV7-9 to TRBJ2-4; 11 nucleotides align to TRBD1. V dropped 2 bases and J dropped 4; count of bases not matched to a gene: 4. The V gene's germline CDR1 is SEHNR and CDR2 FQNEAQ (reference sequence). CDR3 length: 16 amino acids. The CDR3 here is CASSLPGQGAKNIQYF. The CDR3 nucleotides read TGTGCCAGCAGCTTACCCGGACAGGGGGCAAAAAACATTCAGTACTTC.

The rearrangement joins TRBV5-4 to TRBJ2-7, with TRBD1 as a possible D gene (6 bases). Germline loops: CDR1 SGHNT, CDR2 YYREEE (reference sequence). Deletions cut 5 bases from V and 5 bases from J, with 20 bases between. The CDR3 loop spans 15 amino acids. The CDR3 DNA follows: TGTGCCAGCAGTTTCAGGGGAGAGAGGAACCACGAGCAGTACTTC. This codes for CASSFRGERNHEQYF.

J is TRBJ2-4 and V is TRBV23-1; D ambiguous. TRBV23-1 is identified as an open reading frame with a role that is uncertain. This CDR3 is 16 amino acids long. Trimming removed 9 bases from V and 0 bases from J, with 18 bases in between. This CDR3 is CASFLHPFLAKNIQYF. The CDR3 DNA sequence: TGCGCCAGTTTCTTACATCCTTTTTTAGCCAAAAACATTCAGTACTTC.

This chain connects TRBV29-1 to TRBJ2-1, with TRBD2 identical over 11 bases. This CDR3 comprises 17 residues. From germline, CDR1 is SQVTM and CDR2 ANQGSEA. V lost 4 bases to trimming and J lost 4 bases; unmatched junction nucleotides: 12. The CDR3 bases are TGCAGCGTTGTCCCACTAGCGGGAGAGCCGGAGTACAATGAGCAGTTCTTC. It specifies CSVVPLAGEPEYNEQFF.

Only one count was recorded for this clone. V gene TRBV6-5 combines with J gene TRBJ2-7; 7 bases match TRBD2. CDR1 MNHEY and CDR2 SVGAGI come from the germline V gene. CDR3 size: 15 residues. The junction had 13 bases not matched to a gene; V was cut back by 5 bases and J by 6 bases. The CDR3 loop reads CASSQRPGGGSEQYF. CDR3 nucleotide sequence: TGTGCCAGCAGTCAGAGACCGGGAGGAGGAAGCGAGCAGTACTTC.

This chain connects TRBV5-1 to TRBJ1-2, with 7 positions matching TRBD1. The CDR3 totals 14 residues. With V trimmed by 4 bases and J by 2 bases, 5 bases remained unmatched. The germline CDR1 and CDR2 sequences are SGHRS and YFSETQ. The CDR3 nucleotides are TGCGCCAGCAGCCCCGGGACAGTAAACTATGGCTACACCTTC. This sequence encodes CASSPGTVNYGYTF.

The genes are TRBV19 and TRBJ2-7; D is unresolved. The germline V gene encodes CDR1 LNHDA and CDR2 SQIVND (reference sequence). The CDR3 sequence is 13 residues long. Deletions cut 2 bases from V and 1 base from J, with 6 bases between. The DNA for the CDR3 is TGTGCCAGTAGTATAACCCCATCCTACGAGCAGTACTTC. Translated: CASSITPSYEQYF.

The chain uses TRBV19 and TRBJ1-1; 7 bases are shared with TRBD1. CDR3 size: 15 residues. With 4 bases clipped from V and 5 bases from J, the junction kept 10 bases outside the gene matches. Germline assignment: CDR1 LNHDA and CDR2 SQIVND (reference sequence). The CDR3 loop reads CASSSPTGKRTEAFF. DNA of the CDR3: TGTGCCAGTAGTAGCCCGACAGGGAAGAGGACTGAAGCTTTCTTT.

The V and J genes are TRBV7-8 and TRBJ2-7; D possibly uses TRBD1 or TRBD2 (5 bases each). V was trimmed by 2 bases and J by 0 bases, leaving 8 bases between them. The CDR3 is 14 residues long. Germline V gene sequence: CDR1 SGHVS, CDR2 FQNEAQ. CDR3 nucleotide sequence: TGTGCCAGCAGCTTACGGGACCCCTCCTACGAGCAGTACTTC. Its translation is CASSLRDPSYEQYF. The complete variable domain, with remaining parts taken from reference TRBV7-8 and TRBJ2-7, reads GAGVSQSPRYKVAKRGQDVALRCDPISGHVSLFWYQQALGQGPEFLTYFQNEAQLDKSGLPSDRFFAERPEGSVSTLKIQRTQQEDSAVYLCASSLRDPSYEQYFGPGTRLTVT.

The chain is built from TRBV24-1 and TRBJ1-1, with D maybe TRBD1 (5 bases). The CDR3 consists of 12 residues. V gave up 3 bases and J gave up 10 bases, with 11 bases separating them. In germline, CDR1 is KGHDR, CDR2 SFDVKD. The CDR3 sequence is CATSDTGGRAFF. CDR3 DNA: TGTGCCACCAGTGATACCGGGGGACGAGCTTTCTTT.

The genes are TRBV30 and TRBJ1-4, with TRBD1 matching 7 bases. Unmatched junction bases numbered 4, after V lost 4 bases and J lost 2 bases. Germline CDR1 GTSNPN, CDR2 SVGIG (reference sequence). CDR3 length: 14 residues. CDR3 residues: CAWTGGETNEKLFF. CDR3 sequence (DNA): TGTGCCTGGACAGGGGGAGAGACTAATGAAAAACTGTTTTTT.

This chain connects TRBV5-6 to TRBJ2-7, with 12 bases that match TRBD1. Looked up from germline, CDR1 is SGHDT and CDR2 is YYEEEE. The CDR3 has 14 residues. V dropped 3 bases and J dropped 7; count of bases not matched to a gene: 5. For the CDR3, the DNA is TGTGCCAGCAGCTCCCGGGACAGGGGGCAGGAGCAGTACTTC. The encoded protein is CASSSRDRGQEQYF.

This rearrangement joins TRBV6-5 to TRBJ1-4; the D gene is possibly TRBD1 (5 bases). Germline CDR1 reads MNHEY; CDR2 reads SVGAGI. V lost 4 bases to trimming and J lost 10 bases, with 10 bases between them. This CDR3 is 12 amino acids long. This CDR3 is CASSSRVGKLFF. The CDR3 nucleotides are TGTGCCAGCAGTTCCAGGGTTGGAAAACTGTTTTTT.

The genes are TRBV28 and TRBJ1-2, with 7 bases identical to TRBD1. The CDR3 totals 14 residues. The trim removed 4 bases at V and 2 bases at J, leaving 4 bases unmatched. CDR1 MDHEN and CDR2 SYDVKM come from the germline V gene. The CDR3: CASSSPGQNYGYTF. In DNA, the CDR3 is TGTGCCAGCAGTTCCCCGGGACAGAACTATGGCTACACCTTC.

V gene TRBV27 combines with J gene TRBJ1-1, with 10 nucleotides matching TRBD1. Trimming at V came to 5 bases and at J to 6 bases, leaving 12 bases not matched to a gene. The CDR3 spans 16 residues. CDR1 and CDR2 from the germline V gene are MNHEY and SMNVEV (reference sequence). In DNA, the CDR3 is TGTGCCAGCAGTCTCTACGGGACAGGGGTTTGGGCTGAAGCTTTCTTT. Translated, it gives CASSLYGTGVWAEAFF.

V usage is TRBV4-2 and J usage is TRBJ2-7; D uncertain. The CDR3 contains 11 residues. Germline values: CDR1 LGHNA, CDR2 YNFKEQ. V was shortened by 1 base and J by 2 bases, with 0 bases between the two germline ends. CDR3 in amino acids: CASSQAYEQYF. The CDR3 nucleotides read TGTGCCAGCAGCCAAGCCTACGAGCAGTACTTC.

This sequence joins TRBV28 and TRBJ1-6; tentative D call: TRBD1 (6 bases). CDR1 and CDR2 (germline): MDHEN, SYDVKM. With 3 bases removed from V and 9 bases from J, the gap between germline ends came to 12 bases. The CDR3 has 14 amino acids. CDR3 nucleotides: TGTGCCAGCAGTTTGGCAGGGGAGGCTTCACCCCTCCACTTT. It yields the protein CASSLAGEASPLHF.

This clone was picked up one time. The chain combines TRBV3-1 (or the pseudogene TRBV3-2) with TRBJ1-1; weak D call: TRBD1 (6 bases). Trimming pared 1 base from V and 3 bases from J, leaving 12 bases between. CDR3 size: 15 residues. Germline loops: CDR1 LGHDT, CDR2 YNNKEL (reference sequence). CDR3 bases: TGTGCCAGCAGCCAAGGCAGGGGCGCTTACACTGAAGCTTTCTTT. Encoded protein: CASSQGRGAYTEAFF.

The chain uses TRBV2 and TRBJ2-6; perhaps TRBD2 as D (5 bases). V shed 3 bases and J shed 0 bases, with 9 bases lying between them. Germline CDR1 and CDR2: SNHLY and FYNNEI. The CDR3 runs to 16 residues. CDR3 sequence: CASSERRTSGANVLTF. Here the CDR3 DNA reads TGTGCCAGCAGTGAGCGGAGGACCTCTGGGGCCAACGTCCTGACTTTC.

The CDR3 loop is CASSLAQGYGYTF. The CDR3 DNA is TGTGCCAGCAGCTTGGCACAGGGGTACGGCTACACCTTC. The V gene is TRBV5-5, the J gene TRBJ1-2; 7 nucleotides line up with TRBD1. The germline V gene has CDR1 SGHKS and CDR2 YYEKEE (reference sequence). The CDR3 runs 13 residues. V was pared by 0 bases and J by 8 bases, with 4 bases of the junction left unmatched.

V and J are TRBV5-6 and TRBJ1-2; no firm D call. The CDR3 totals 15 residues. V was shortened by 1 base and J by 1 base, with 11 bases between the two germline ends. Germline V gives CDR1 SGHDT, CDR2 YYEEEE. For the CDR3, the DNA is TGTGCCAGCAGCTTGCGTGACGGCAGTAACTATGGCTACACCTTC. Translated: CASSLRDGSNYGYTF.

This clone has a single count. This chain links TRBV29-1 with TRBJ2-7, with TRBD1 matching over 11 bases. The CDR3 is 14 amino acids. The J segment lost 3 bases and the V segment lost 1 base, leaving 2 bases of the junction unmatched. Germline CDR1 and CDR2: SQVTM and ANQGSEA. The chain's CDR3 is CSVEVGTGGYEQYF. The DNA of the CDR3 is TGCAGCGTTGAAGTTGGGACAGGGGGCTACGAGCAGTACTTC.

This clone was seen a handful of times. J is TRBJ1-5 and V is TRBV7-9, with D unresolved. The V end lost 1 base, the J end lost 4 bases, and 5 bases lay between the germline ends. Germline CDR1 reads SEHNR; CDR2 reads FQNEAQ (reference sequence). There are 13 residues in the CDR3. The CDR3 here is CASSLDLNQPQHF. In DNA form, the CDR3 reads TGTGCCAGCAGCTTAGACCTTAATCAGCCCCAGCATTTT.

V usage is TRBV7-3 and J usage is TRBJ2-2, with 8 bases matching TRBD2. Per germline, CDR1 SGHTA and CDR2 FQGTGA. The CDR3 has 16 residues. J gave up 7 bases and V 2 bases, and 9 bases lay outside the gene matches. DNA of the CDR3: TGTGCCAGCAGCTTACATGTAGCGGGACCCAGCGGGGAGCTGTTTTTT. Translation gives CASSLHVAGPSGELFF.

The chain combines TRBV7-2 with TRBJ1-1; D is unresolved. This CDR3 has 13 residues. CDR1 is SGHTA and CDR2 is FQGNSA in the germline V gene. The ends were cut back, 5 bases at V and 0 bases at J, with 7 bases in the middle. CDR3: CASSRELNTEAFF. The CDR3 DNA follows: TGTGCCAGCAGCCGGGAATTGAACACTGAAGCTTTCTTT.

This clone was recorded once. The chain uses TRBV6-6 and TRBJ2-1; 12 positions match TRBD2. This CDR3 has 14 residues. Germline assignment: CDR1 MNHNY and CDR2 SVGAGI (reference sequence). Losses at the gene ends were 6 bases for V and 8 bases for J; bases not matched to a gene: 5. The CDR3 here is CASRPSGRADEQFF. In DNA, the CDR3 is TGTGCCAGCAGGCCTAGCGGGAGGGCCGATGAGCAGTTCTTC.

The rearrangement uses TRBV19 and TRBJ1-2, with D hard to call. Germline CDR1 and CDR2: LNHDA and SQIVND (reference sequence). The CDR3 consists of 14 residues. V shed 1 base and J shed 0 bases, with 6 bases lying between them. CDR3 residues: CASSIGPANYGYTF. The CDR3 nucleotides read TGTGCCAGTAGTATAGGACCTGCTAACTATGGCTACACCTTC.

The V and J genes are TRBV19 and TRBJ1-3; a weak D match, TRBD1 (5 bases). Looked up from germline, CDR1 is LNHDA and CDR2 is SQIVND (reference sequence). V dropped 6 bases and J dropped 2 bases, with 11 bases sitting between them. This CDR3 region has 14 residues. This CDR3 reads CASRSQGAGNTIYF. The CDR3 region has the DNA TGTGCCAGTAGATCCCAGGGCGCTGGAAACACCATATATTTT.

V usage is TRBV30 and J usage is TRBJ1-6, with D maybe TRBD1 (5 bases). V was cut by 6 bases and J by 8 bases, with 11 bases left in between. The germline V gene encodes CDR1 GTSNPN and CDR2 SVGIG (reference sequence). The CDR3 extends over 12 amino acids. CDR3 sequence: CACRQGYSPLHF. In DNA, the CDR3 is TGTGCCTGCAGGCAGGGTTATTCACCCCTCCACTTT. Combining the CDR3 with reference TRBV30 and TRBJ1-6 gives the whole variable domain SQTIHQWPATLVQPVGSPLSLECTVEGTSNPNLYWYRQAAGRGLQLLFYSVGIGQISSEVPQNLSASRPQDRQFILSSKKLLLSDSGFYLCACRQGYSPLHFGNGTRLTVT.

The V call is TRBV4-1, the J call TRBJ2-1; TRBD2 aligns across 10 bases. This CDR3 contains 14 residues. Per the germline V gene, CDR1 is MGHRA and CDR2 is YSYEKL. V was clipped by 6 bases and J by 7 bases; unmatched bases: 6. CDR3 in DNA: TGCGCCAGCAGACTCGGACTAGCGGCGAATGAGCAGTTCTTC. Translating it yields CASRLGLAANEQFF.